This T cell receptor (beta chain) was sequenced during a study of glioma-infiltrating T cells after dendritic cell vaccination. The study, taken as a whole, reports: No direct clonality-survival link was found; a diverse polyclonal response may matter.

Time point meaning: after dendritic cell vaccination, including at tumor progression/relapse. The CDR3 totals 14 residues. CDR1 and CDR2 (germline): SGHDT, YYEEEE. V lost 2 bases, J lost 7 bases, and 3 bases stayed unmatched. Up to about 2 ug genomic DNA was used for TCRB CDR3 amplification. Some clones are missing from TCRdb's copy, which holds only in-frame ones; the method was immunoSEQ multiplex PCR. The sample gives about 58,000 clones, more than 70% of which show up once; roughly 10% is in the top ten. Turning to this clone: No antigen is known for it.

Sequencing was performed on blood, taken after dendritic cell vaccination. This chain joins TRBV5-6 and TRBJ2-4; TRBD1 matches 10 bases. This clonotype originated in a human donor with glioblastoma. The CDR3 region has the DNA TGTGCCAGCAGCTTCGGGACAGGGGAGAACATTCAGTACTTC. This sequence encodes CASSFGTGENIQYF.